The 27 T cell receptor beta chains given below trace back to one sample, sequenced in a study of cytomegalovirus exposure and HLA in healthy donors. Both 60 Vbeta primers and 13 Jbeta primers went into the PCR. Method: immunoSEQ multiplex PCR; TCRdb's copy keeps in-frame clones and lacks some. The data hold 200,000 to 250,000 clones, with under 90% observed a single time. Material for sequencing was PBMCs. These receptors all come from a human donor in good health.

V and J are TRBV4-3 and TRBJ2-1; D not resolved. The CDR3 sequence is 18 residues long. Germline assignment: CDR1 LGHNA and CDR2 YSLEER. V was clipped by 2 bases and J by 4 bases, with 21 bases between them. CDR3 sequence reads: CASSQTLSKRPSYNEQFF. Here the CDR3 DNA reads TGCGCCAGCAGCCAAACCCTCTCCAAGAGGCCTTCTTACAATGAGCAGTTCTTC.

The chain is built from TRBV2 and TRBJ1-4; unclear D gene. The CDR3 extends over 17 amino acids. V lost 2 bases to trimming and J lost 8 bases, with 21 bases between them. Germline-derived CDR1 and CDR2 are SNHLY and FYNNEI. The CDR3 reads CASSEFIWARSEEKLFF. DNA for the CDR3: TGTGCCAGCAGTGAATTCATTTGGGCCAGGTCTGAAGAAAAACTGTTTTTT.

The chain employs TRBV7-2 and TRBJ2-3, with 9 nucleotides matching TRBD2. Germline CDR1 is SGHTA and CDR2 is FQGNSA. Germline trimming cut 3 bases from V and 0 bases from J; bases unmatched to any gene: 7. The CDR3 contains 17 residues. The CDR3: CASSFSSGTTSTDTQYF. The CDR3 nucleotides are TGTGCCAGCAGCTTTTCTAGCGGGACAACTAGCACAGATACGCAGTATTTT.

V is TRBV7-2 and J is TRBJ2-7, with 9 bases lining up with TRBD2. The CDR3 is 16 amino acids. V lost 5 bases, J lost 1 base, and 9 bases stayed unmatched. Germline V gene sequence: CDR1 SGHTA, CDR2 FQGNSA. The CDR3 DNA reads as TGTGCCAGCAGCCCGGCCACTAGCGGGCCTTCCTACGAGCAGTACTTC. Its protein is CASSPATSGPSYEQYF. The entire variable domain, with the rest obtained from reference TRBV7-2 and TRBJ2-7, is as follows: GAGVSQSPSNKVTEKGKDVELRCDPISGHTALYWYRQSLGQGLEFLIYFQGNSAPDKSGLPSDRFSAERTGGSVSTLTIQRTQQEDSAVYLCASSPATSGPSYEQYFGPGTRLTVT.

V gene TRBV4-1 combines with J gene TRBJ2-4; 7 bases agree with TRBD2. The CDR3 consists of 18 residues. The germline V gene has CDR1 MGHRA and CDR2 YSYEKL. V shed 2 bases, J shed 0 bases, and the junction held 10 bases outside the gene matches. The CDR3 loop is CASSQPLLGGVAKNIQYF. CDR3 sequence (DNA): TGCGCCAGCAGCCAACCCCTACTGGGAGGGGTAGCCAAAAACATTCAGTACTTC.

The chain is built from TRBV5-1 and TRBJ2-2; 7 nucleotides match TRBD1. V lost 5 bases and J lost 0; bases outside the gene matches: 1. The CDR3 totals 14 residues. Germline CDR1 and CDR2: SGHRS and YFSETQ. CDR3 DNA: TGCGCCAGCAGGGGACAGACGAACACCGGGGAGCTGTTTTTT. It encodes CASRGQTNTGELFF. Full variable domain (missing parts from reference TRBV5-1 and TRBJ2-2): KAGVTQTPRYLIKTRGQQVTLSCSPISGHRSVSWYQQTPGQGLQFLFEYFSETQRNKGNFPGRFSGRQFSNSRSEMNVSTLELGDSALYLCASRGQTNTGELFFGEGSRLTVL.

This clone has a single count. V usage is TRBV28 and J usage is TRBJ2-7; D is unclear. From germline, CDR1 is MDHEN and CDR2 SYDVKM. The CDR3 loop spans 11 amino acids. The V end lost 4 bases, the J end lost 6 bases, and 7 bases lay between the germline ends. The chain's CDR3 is CASSWRSEQYF. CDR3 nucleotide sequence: TGTGCCAGCAGTTGGAGAAGCGAGCAGTACTTC.

In DNA, the CDR3 is TGTGCCAGCAGTTTATCCCTCTCCAAAGGGGTTAACTATGGCTACACCTTC. This encodes CASSLSLSKGVNYGYTF. The chain carries TRBV27 and TRBJ1-2; possibly TRBD1 for D (5 bases). The V end lost 0 bases, the J end lost 1 base, and 15 bases lay between the germline ends. The CDR3 is 17 residues long. Germline V gene data show CDR1 as MNHEY and CDR2 as SMNVEV (reference sequence).

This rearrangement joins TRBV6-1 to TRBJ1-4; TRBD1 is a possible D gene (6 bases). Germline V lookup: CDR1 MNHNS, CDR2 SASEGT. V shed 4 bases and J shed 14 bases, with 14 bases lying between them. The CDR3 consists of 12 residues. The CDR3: CASSATSGALFF. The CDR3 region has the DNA TGTGCCAGCAGTGCAACATCAGGGGCGCTGTTTTTT.

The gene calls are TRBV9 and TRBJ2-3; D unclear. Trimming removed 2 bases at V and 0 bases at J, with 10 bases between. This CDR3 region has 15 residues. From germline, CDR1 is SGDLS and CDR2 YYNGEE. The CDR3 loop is CASSVWATSTDTQYF. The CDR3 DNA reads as TGTGCCAGCAGCGTCTGGGCAACTAGCACAGATACGCAGTATTTT.

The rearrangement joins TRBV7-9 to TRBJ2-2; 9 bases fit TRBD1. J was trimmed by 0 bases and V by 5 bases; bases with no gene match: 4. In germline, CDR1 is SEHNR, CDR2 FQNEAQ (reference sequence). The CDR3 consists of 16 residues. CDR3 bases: TGTGCCAGCAGCGTAACAGGGGGCCCGAACACCGGGGAGCTGTTTTTT. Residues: CASSVTGGPNTGELFF.

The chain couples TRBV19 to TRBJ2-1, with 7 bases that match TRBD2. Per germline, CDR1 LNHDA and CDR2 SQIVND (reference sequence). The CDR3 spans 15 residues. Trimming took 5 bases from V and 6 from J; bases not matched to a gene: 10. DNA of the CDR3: TGTGCCAGTAGTTTGAGGCGGGAGCTATCCAATGAGCAGTTCTTC. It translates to CASSLRRELSNEQFF.

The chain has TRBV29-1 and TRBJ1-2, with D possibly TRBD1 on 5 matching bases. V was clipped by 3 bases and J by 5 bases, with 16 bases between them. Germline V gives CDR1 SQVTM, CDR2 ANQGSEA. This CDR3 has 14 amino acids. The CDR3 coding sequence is TGCAGCGTTGATACTCCAACGGAGGGGTATGGCTACACCTTC. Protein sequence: CSVDTPTEGYGYTF. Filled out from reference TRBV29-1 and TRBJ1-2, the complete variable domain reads SAVISQKPSRDICQRGTSLTIQCQVDSQVTMMFWYRQQPGQSLTLIATANQGSEATYESGFVIDKFPISRPNLTFSTLTVSNMSPEDSSIYLCSVDTPTEGYGYTFGSGTRLTVV.

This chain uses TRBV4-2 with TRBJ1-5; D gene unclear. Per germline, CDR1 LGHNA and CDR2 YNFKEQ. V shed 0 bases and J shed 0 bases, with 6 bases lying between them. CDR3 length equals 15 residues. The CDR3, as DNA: TGTGCCAGCAGCCAAGATCGGAGTAGCAATCAGCCCCAGCATTTT. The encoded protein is CASSQDRSSNQPQHF.

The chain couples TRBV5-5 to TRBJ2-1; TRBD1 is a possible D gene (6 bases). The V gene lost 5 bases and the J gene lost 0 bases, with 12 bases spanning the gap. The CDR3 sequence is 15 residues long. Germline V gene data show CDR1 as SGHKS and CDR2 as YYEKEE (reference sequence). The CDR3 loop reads CASSFRQDSYNEQFF. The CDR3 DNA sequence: TGTGCCAGCAGTTTTCGACAGGACTCCTACAATGAGCAGTTCTTC. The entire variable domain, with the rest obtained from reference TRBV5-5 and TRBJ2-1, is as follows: DAGVTQSPTHLIKTRGQQVTLRCSPISGHKSVSWYQQVLGQGPQFIFQYYEKEERGRGNFPDRFSARQFPNYSSELNVNALLLGDSALYLCASSFRQDSYNEQFFGPGTRLTVL.

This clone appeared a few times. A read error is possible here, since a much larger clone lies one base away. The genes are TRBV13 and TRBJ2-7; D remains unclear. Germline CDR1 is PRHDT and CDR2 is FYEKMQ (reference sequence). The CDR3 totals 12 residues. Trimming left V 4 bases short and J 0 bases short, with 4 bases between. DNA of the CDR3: TGTGCCAGCAGCTCGAGCTCCTACGAGCAGTACTTC. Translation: CASSSSSYEQYF.

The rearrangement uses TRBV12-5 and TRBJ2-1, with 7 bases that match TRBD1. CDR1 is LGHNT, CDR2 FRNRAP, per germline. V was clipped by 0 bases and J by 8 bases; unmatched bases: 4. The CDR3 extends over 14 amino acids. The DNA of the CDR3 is TGTGCTAGTGGTTTGGTACCCGACAGGGATGAGCAGTTCTTC. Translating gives CASGLVPDRDEQFF.

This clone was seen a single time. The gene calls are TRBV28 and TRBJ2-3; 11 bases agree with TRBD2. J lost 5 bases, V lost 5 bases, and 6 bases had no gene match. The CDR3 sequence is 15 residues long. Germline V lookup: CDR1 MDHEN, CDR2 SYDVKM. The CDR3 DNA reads TGTGCCAGCAGTGCGACTAGCGGGATCAAAGATACGCAGTATTTT. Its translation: CASSATSGIKDTQYF.

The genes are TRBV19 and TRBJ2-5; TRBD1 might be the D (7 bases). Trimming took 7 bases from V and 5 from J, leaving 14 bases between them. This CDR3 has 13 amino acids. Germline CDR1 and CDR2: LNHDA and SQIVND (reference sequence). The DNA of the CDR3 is TGTGCCAGTAACGACAGGGCGGGGGAGACCCAGTACTTC. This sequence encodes CASNDRAGETQYF.

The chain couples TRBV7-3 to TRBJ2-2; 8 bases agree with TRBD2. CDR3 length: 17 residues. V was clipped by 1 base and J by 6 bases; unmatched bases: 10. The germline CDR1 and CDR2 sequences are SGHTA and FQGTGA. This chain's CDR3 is CASSLRGTGRGPGELFF. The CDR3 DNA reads TGTGCCAGCAGCTTAAGGGGGACCGGGAGGGGTCCCGGGGAGCTGTTTTTT.

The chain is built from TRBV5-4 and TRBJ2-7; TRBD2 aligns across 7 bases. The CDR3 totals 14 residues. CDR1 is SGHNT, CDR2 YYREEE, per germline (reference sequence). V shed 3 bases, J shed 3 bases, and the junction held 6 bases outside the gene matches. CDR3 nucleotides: TGTGCCAGCAGCTCGGGACTAACCAACTACGAGCAGTACTTC. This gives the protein CASSSGLTNYEQYF.

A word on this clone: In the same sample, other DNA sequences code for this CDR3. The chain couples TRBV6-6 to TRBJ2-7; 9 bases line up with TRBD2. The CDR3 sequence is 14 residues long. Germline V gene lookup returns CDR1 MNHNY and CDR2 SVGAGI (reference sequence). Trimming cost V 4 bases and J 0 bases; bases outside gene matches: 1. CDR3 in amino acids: CASSFSGSSYEQYF. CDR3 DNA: TGTGCCAGCAGTTTTAGCGGGAGCTCCTACGAGCAGTACTTC.

CDR3 in DNA: TGTGCCAGCAGCTTAGGGGCCTCCACAGATACGCAGTATTTT. It codes for CASSLGASTDTQYF. The J gene is TRBJ2-3, the V gene TRBV11-2; D unclear. This CDR3 contains 14 residues. The V gene's germline CDR1 is SGHAT and CDR2 FQNNGV. V was cut by 1 base and J by 2 bases, with 7 bases left in between.

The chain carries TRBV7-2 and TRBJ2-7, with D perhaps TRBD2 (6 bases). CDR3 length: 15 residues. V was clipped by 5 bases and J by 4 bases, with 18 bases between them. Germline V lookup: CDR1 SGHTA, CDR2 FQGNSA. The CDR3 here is CASSIDSSGSYEQYF. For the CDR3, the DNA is TGTGCCAGCAGCATCGATTCGTCCGGGAGTTACGAGCAGTACTTC.

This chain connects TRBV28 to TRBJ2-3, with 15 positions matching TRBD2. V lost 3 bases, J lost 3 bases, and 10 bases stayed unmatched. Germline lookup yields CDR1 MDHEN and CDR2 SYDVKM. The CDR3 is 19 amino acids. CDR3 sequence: CASSFYGGTSGRWTDTQYF. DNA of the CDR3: TGTGCCAGCAGTTTTTACGGGGGGACTAGCGGGAGGTGGACAGATACGCAGTATTTT. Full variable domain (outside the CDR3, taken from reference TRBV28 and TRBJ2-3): DVKVTQSSRYLVKRTGEKVFLECVQDMDHENMFWYRQDPGLGLRLIYFSYDVKMKEKGDIPEGYSVSREKKERFSLILESASTNQTSMYLCASSFYGGTSGRWTDTQYFGPGTRLTVL.

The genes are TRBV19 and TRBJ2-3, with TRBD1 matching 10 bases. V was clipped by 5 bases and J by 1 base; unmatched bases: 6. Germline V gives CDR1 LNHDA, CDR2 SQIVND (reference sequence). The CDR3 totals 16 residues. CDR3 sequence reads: CASSPTGGAGTDTQYF. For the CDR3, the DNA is TGTGCCAGTAGTCCGACAGGGGGCGCCGGCACAGATACGCAGTATTTT.

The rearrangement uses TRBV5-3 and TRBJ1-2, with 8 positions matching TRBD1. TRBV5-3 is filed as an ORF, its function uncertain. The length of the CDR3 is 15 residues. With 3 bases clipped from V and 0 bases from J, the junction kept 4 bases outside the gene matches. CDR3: CARSSRQGPNYGYTF. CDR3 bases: TGTGCCAGAAGCTCGAGACAGGGGCCTAACTATGGCTACACCTTC.